The TCR beta chain described here comes from a study of regulatory T cells in long-lasting Graves disease. The CDR3 spans 18 residues. The V segment lost 7 bases and the J segment 5 bases; nucleotides outside the gene matches: 16. Germline assignment: CDR1 MDHEN and CDR2 SYDVKM. Time point described: newly diagnosed GD, antithyroid drugs for less than 3 months. From PBMCs, RNA was extracted and then used to make the TCR library. This clonotype came up many times. Its antigen is as yet unknown. Study-wide results and limits: Among samples with persistent disease, TRBV28, TRBJ1-2 and TRBJ2-5 were favored.

Through Arm-PCR of CDR3 regions and iRepertoire HTBI primers, TCR beta libraries were built. One entry per CDR3 protein, called by TCRdb with MiXCR from the multiplex PCR reads. The table includes 520,000 or so distinct CDR3 sequences, more than 10% detected once. In addition, the sample was reused for a study of T cells in Graves' hyperthyroidism and ophthalmopathy. From that report: The study enrolled patients aged 18 to 65 with newly diagnosed hyperthyroidism of under 2 months' duration.

Sequencing was performed on peripheral blood mononuclear cells (PBMCs), taken at new diagnosis, from a patient treated with antithyroid drugs. V and J are TRBV28 and TRBJ2-3, with TRBD2 matching 12 bases. This clonotype was obtained from a woman aged 25 to 45 with Graves disease. CDR3 loop: CASKARLAGVPALDTQYF. CDR3 DNA: TGTGCCAGCAAGGCCCGACTAGCGGGAGTACCTGCACTAGATACGCAGTATTTT.